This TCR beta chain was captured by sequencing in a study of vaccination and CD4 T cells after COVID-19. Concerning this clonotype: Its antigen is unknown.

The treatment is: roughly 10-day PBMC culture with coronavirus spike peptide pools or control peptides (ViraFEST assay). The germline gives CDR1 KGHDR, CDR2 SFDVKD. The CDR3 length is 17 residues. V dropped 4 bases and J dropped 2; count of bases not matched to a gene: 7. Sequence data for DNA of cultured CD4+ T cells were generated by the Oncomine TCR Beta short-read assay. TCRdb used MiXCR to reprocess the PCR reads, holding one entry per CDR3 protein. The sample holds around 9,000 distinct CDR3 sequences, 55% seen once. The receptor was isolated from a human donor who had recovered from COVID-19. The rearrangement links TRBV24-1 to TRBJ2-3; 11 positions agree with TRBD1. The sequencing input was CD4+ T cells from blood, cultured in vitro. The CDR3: CATSEFLGQGVTDTQYF. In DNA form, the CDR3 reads TGTGCCACCAGTGAGTTCCTGGGACAGGGGGTCACAGATACGCAGTATTTT.